The rows below give T cell receptor beta chains drawn from one sample of a study of OX40 agonist ivuxolimab in advanced cancers. Profiling relied on immunoSEQ multiplex PCR, and the TCRdb table lists in-frame clones only, not all of them. Of approximately 13,000 clones detected, around two thirds appear once; the ten largest clones hold 39%. Specimen: CD4+ or CD8+ T cells sorted from blood, collected in a trial of the OX40 agonist ivuxolimab. Receptors originate from an adult with an advanced solid tumor such as melanoma, head and neck, liver or kidney cancer. Each CDR3 is given with its conserved first and last residue. A D gene is named only where the DNA matches it firmly. Clone size is not always given. Where it is, it says once, few, many or a class for expanded clones.

>TRBD2|TRBV30|TRBJ2-5|.
CAWSVWGGETQYF
TGTGCCTGGAGTGTATGGGGAGGGGAGACCCAGTACTTC
>.|TRBV30|TRBJ2-1|once
CAWSWDMNEQFF
TGTGCCTGGAGCTGGGACATGAATGAGCAGTTCTTC
>.|TRBV9|TRBJ1-6|.
CASTVGASANSPLHF
TGTGCCAGCACCGTAGGTGCCAGTGCCAATTCACCCCTCCACTTT
>TRBD1|TRBV18|TRBJ1-1|once
CASSPKGQGGTEAFF
TGTGCCAGCTCACCAAAGGGACAGGGGGGAACTGAAGCTTTCTTT
>TRBD1|TRBV4-1|TRBJ1-1|.
CASSQEGPGGTGLSFF
TGCGCCAGCAGCCAAGAAGGCCCTGGCGGGACAGGCTTGTCTTTCTTT
>TRBD2|TRBV7-9|TRBJ2-1|.
CASSPAPRGLEGEQFF
TGTGCCAGCAGCCCTGCGCCCCGGGGACTAGAGGGTGAGCAGTTCTTC
>.|TRBV5-4|TRBJ2-4|.
CASSLEDRANIQYF
TGTGCCAGCAGCTTGGAGGACAGAGCAAACATTCAGTACTTC
>.|TRBV5-1|TRBJ2-6|few
CASSRRGVSGANVLTF
TGCGCCAGCAGCAGGAGGGGGGTTTCTGGGGCCAACGTCCTGACTTTC
>.|TRBV9|TRBJ1-1|.
CASSRQAEAFF
TGTGCCAGCAGTCGACAGGCGGAAGCTTTCTTT
>.|TRBV15|TRBJ2-3|.
CATSRDKPSFTDTQYF
TGTGCCACCAGCAGAGATAAGCCTAGTTTTACAGATACGCAGTATTTT
>.|TRBV2|TRBJ2-3|.
CASSVGRADTQYF
TGTGCCAGCAGTGTAGGCAGGGCAGATACGCAGTATTTT
>.|TRBV5-1|TRBJ1-1|once
CASSPLGGHTEAFF
TGCGCCAGCAGCCCCCTCGGGGGGCACACTGAAGCTTTCTTT
>.|TRBV13|TRBJ1-1|.
CASSLHGGTEAFF
TGTGCCAGCAGCTTACATGGGGGCACTGAAGCTTTCTTT
>.|TRBV4-1|TRBJ1-2|.
CASSQERQYYGYTF
TGCGCCAGCAGCCAAGAAAGACAGTACTATGGCTACACCTTC
>.|TRBV6-1|TRBJ1-2|once
CATGTTINYGYTF
TGTGCCACTGGGACAACAATTAACTATGGCTACACCTTC
>.|TRBV19|TRBJ1-1|.
CASSLYGAPRRDTEAFF
TGTGCCAGTAGCCTTTACGGGGCCCCTCGGAGGGACACTGAAGCTTTCTTT
>.|TRBV7-7|TRBJ2-2|once
CASSLDGGELFF
TGTGCCAGCAGCTTAGATGGGGGGGAGCTGTTTTTT
>.|TRBV13|TRBJ1-6|.
CASSLARGSPLHF
TGTGCCAGCAGCTTAGCAAGAGGGTCACCCCTCCACTTT
>.|TRBV19|TRBJ1-5|.
CASSGGVRQPQHF
TGTGCCAGTAGTGGCGGGGTTAGGCAGCCCCAGCATTTT
>.|TRBV5-4|TRBJ2-2|.
CASSLVPITGELFF
TGTGCCAGCAGCTTGGTCCCGATCACCGGGGAGCTGTTTTTT
>TRBD1|TRBV7-9|TRBJ1-4|few
CASSSPTGGEKLFF
TGTGCCAGCAGCTCCCCGACAGGGGGTGAAAAACTGTTTTTT
>TRBD1|TRBV6-4|TRBJ2-2|.
CASSDGTDTGELFF
TGTGCCAGCAGTGACGGGACAGACACCGGGGAGCTGTTTTTT
>.|TRBV7-2|TRBJ1-2|medium-sized
CASSLVPSPYGYTF
TGTGCCAGCAGCTTAGTCCCTAGCCCCTATGGCTACACCTTC
>.|TRBV9|TRBJ2-3|.
CASSVAGQSTDTQYF
TGTGCCAGCAGCGTAGCTGGGCAGAGCACAGATACGCAGTATTTT
>TRBD1|TRBV4-1|TRBJ1-2|.
CASSPGQGSYGYTF
TGCGCCAGCAGCCCGGGACAGGGTAGCTATGGCTACACCTTC
>.|TRBV2|TRBJ2-3|few
CASSDMDGSGDTQYF
TGTGCCAGCAGTGACATGGACGGATCAGGAGATACGCAGTATTTT
>.|TRBV27|TRBJ2-1|.
CASSLAGLAYNEQFF
TGTGCCAGCAGTTTAGCGGGACTCGCTTACAATGAGCAGTTCTTC
>.|TRBV27|TRBJ2-1|once
CASSLSGSSYNEQFF
TGTGCCAGCAGTTTATCCGGAAGCTCCTACAATGAGCAGTTCTTC
>TRBD1|TRBV5-4|TRBJ2-7|.
CASSLGDSSYEQYF
TGTGCCAGCAGCTTGGGGGACAGTTCCTACGAGCAGTACTTC
>.|TRBV28|TRBJ1-2|.
CASSLVYHYGYTF
TGTGCCAGCAGTTTGGTATACCACTATGGCTACACCTTC
>.|TRBV4-2|TRBJ1-2|.
CASSQESLFVSGYTF
TGTGCCAGCAGCCAAGAGTCCCTGTTTGTCTCTGGCTACACCTTC
>TRBD1|TRBV13|TRBJ1-2|.
CASSETGGSGGYTF
TGTGCCAGCAGCGAGACAGGGGGATCGGGTGGCTACACCTTC
>TRBD2|TRBV7-6|TRBJ2-1|.
CASSWKSGIGYNEQFF
TGTGCCAGCAGCTGGAAGAGCGGGATCGGCTACAATGAGCAGTTCTTC
>TRBD2|TRBV15|TRBJ2-7|.
CATSRGAGSEQYF
TGTGCCACCAGCAGAGGAGCGGGATCCGAGCAGTACTTC
>.|TRBV9|TRBJ2-1|.
CASSVATIEGDEQFF
TGTGCCAGCAGCGTAGCGACGATAGAAGGTGATGAGCAGTTCTTC
>.|TRBV7-9|TRBJ1-1|few
CASSLGQLNTEAFF
TGTGCCAGCAGCTTGGGACAACTGAACACTGAAGCTTTCTTT
>.|TRBV11-1|TRBJ2-5|.
CASSFEVGDETQYF
TGTGCCAGCAGCTTTGAAGTGGGAGACGAGACCCAGTACTTC
>TRBD2|TRBV6-1|TRBJ2-2|medium-sized
CASSGTSGDTGELFF
TGTGCCAGCAGTGGGACTAGCGGGGACACCGGGGAGCTGTTTTTT
>.|TRBV2|TRBJ1-3|.
CASSEDSGNTIYF
TGTGCCAGCAGTGAGGACTCTGGAAACACCATATATTTT
>.|TRBV4-1|TRBJ2-1|.
CASSQEGWSSYNEQFF
TGCGCCAGCAGCCAAGAGGGCTGGAGCTCCTACAATGAGCAGTTCTTC
>TRBD1|TRBV6-6|TRBJ1-1|once
CASRTGVYTEAFF
TGTGCCAGCAGGACAGGGGTTTACACTGAAGCTTTCTTT
>.|TRBV28|TRBJ1-4|.
CASTSRGGGEKLFF
TGTGCCAGCACCTCGAGGGGGGGAGGCGAAAAACTGTTTTTT
>TRBD2|TRBV15|TRBJ2-3|.
CATIDSLAGVYTQYF
TGTGCCACGATCGATTCACTAGCGGGAGTTTATACGCAGTATTTT
>.|TRBV10-1|TRBJ2-1|.
CASSPRSSYNEQFF
TGCGCCAGCAGTCCCCGGAGCTCCTACAATGAGCAGTTCTTC
>TRBD1|TRBV20-1|TRBJ2-7|.
CSAGTVYEQYF
TGCAGTGCGGGGACAGTTTACGAGCAGTACTTC
>TRBD2|TRBV28|TRBJ2-1|many
CASSLWTSGIGANEQFF
TGTGCCAGCAGTTTGTGGACTAGCGGGATAGGGGCCAATGAGCAGTTCTTC
>.|TRBV6-4|TRBJ2-3|.
CASSDSAGTDTQYF
TGTGCCAGCAGTGACTCAGCGGGCACAGATACGCAGTATTTT
>TRBD2|TRBV4-2|TRBJ2-3|.
CASSQEREGPDTQYF
TGTGCCAGCAGCCAAGAGCGGGAGGGCCCAGATACGCAGTATTTT
>TRBD1|TRBV4-1|TRBJ1-5|.
CASSQAGRGREPQHF
TGCGCCAGCAGCCAAGCAGGCAGGGGGCGTGAGCCCCAGCATTTT
>.|TRBV5-4|TRBJ2-7|.
CASSDGTLAAYEQYF
TGTGCCAGCAGCGACGGGACTCTCGCTGCCTACGAGCAGTACTTC
>.|TRBV28|TRBJ1-6|.
CASSPGQENSPLHF
TGTGCCAGCAGTCCGGGACAAGAAAATTCACCCCTCCACTTT